The clone carrying this T cell receptor (beta chain) was counted only a few times. Its antigen is as yet unknown. This specimen belongs to a study of cytomegalovirus exposure and HLA in healthy donors. Study-level results: It was reported that the classifier diagnosed cytomegalovirus status with high specificity and sensitivity in both the original and validation cohorts. As was reported, the HLA-A and HLA-B alleles of most subjects were accurately predicted from TCR beta sequences.

It was with 60 Vbeta and 13 Jbeta primers that the PCR ran. Clones were read by immunoSEQ multiplex PCR, and TCRdb kept only the in-frame ones, dropping some. This table has under 150,000 clones, approximately 69% appearing once. Germline CDR1 and CDR2: ENHRY and SYGVKD. Trimming removed 6 bases at V and 7 bases at J, with 10 bases between. The CDR3 runs to 12 residues. This clonotype originated in a woman aged 40 to 49 in good health and CMV-seropositive. The sequencing input was PBMCs. The chain recombines TRBV10-3 with TRBJ2-1; D not resolved. CDR3 residues: CAIRSTRNEQFF. CDR3 coding DNA: TGTGCCATCAGATCGACTCGGAATGAGCAGTTCTTC.